The clone carrying this TCR beta chain has ten or more counts. The source material, RNA transcripts, was used to amplify TCR beta CDR3 regions. The study used the HTBI primer set for a first-round RT-PCR of the TCR CDR3. TCRdb used MiXCR to reprocess the multiplex PCR reads, holding one entry per CDR3 protein. The sample holds 310,000 or so distinct CDR3 sequences, 15% to 20% seen once. The data were taken from a study of T cells in Graves' hyperthyroidism and ophthalmopathy. The CDR3 totals 12 residues. CDR1 and CDR2 from the germline V gene are SGHAT and FQNNGV. Deletions cut 8 bases from V and 2 bases from J, with 9 bases between.

The J gene is TRBJ2-5, the V gene TRBV11-2, with D perhaps TRBD1 (5 bases). Sequencing input: blood. The clonotype originates from a woman in her sixties with Graves' ophthalmopathy. The CDR3: CASERGQETQYF. The CDR3 region has the DNA TGTGCCAGCGAAAGGGGACAAGAGACCCAGTACTTC.